This TCR beta chain was sequenced during a study of neoadjuvant anti-PD-1 for oral cavity cancer. With regard to this clone: Its matching antigen is unknown.

General study results and limits: Post-nivolumab, blood T cell clonality was significantly elevated in non-responders.

Blood libraries mostly used around 0.45 ug genomic DNA, six replicates each. Clones were read by immunoSEQ multiplex PCR, and TCRdb kept only the in-frame ones, dropping some. Of 17,000 or so clones listed, around 62% were seen once; the top ten hold roughly 2.6%. Cohort: HPV-negative, locally advanced oral cavity squamous cell carcinoma patients. Blood cells were analyzed directly, without culture or expansion. The CDR3 is made up of 14 amino acids. Germline CDR1 is ENHRY and CDR2 is SYGVKD. Trimming took 6 bases from V and 5 from J, leaving 13 bases between them. Source: PBMCs, taken before nivolumab (anti-PD-1) treatment. The chain uses TRBV10-3 and TRBJ2-2, with a tentative D call TRBD2 (7 bases). The sequence derives from a person between 40 and 85 years old with oral cavity squamous cell carcinoma. The CDR3 DNA reads TGTGCCATCAGGGGAGAGGGGGGGACCGGGGAGCTGTTTTTT. Its protein is CAIRGEGGTGELFF.